The 32 T cell receptor beta chains presented below share a single source sample, sequenced in a study of technical replicates of blood from several donors (dated by TCRdb to about 2017). The protocol used for the library was the immunoSEQ multiplex PCR assay. TCRdb carries this immuneACCESS record with in-frame sequences only. Its versions omit some clonotypes, under half of them owing to an unresolved V gene in the studies checked, with the rest unexplained. The sample table contains about 14,000 clones; only one count was recorded for about 82% of them. Of the sample, more than 10% is held by the ten largest clones. The material sequenced was PBMCs. The receptors shown here come from a human donor in good health.

The V call is TRBV14, the J call TRBJ2-7; 7 bases agree with TRBD2. Per germline, CDR1 SGHDN and CDR2 FVKESK. With V trimmed by 1 base and J by 3 bases, 6 bases remained unmatched. The CDR3 contains 15 residues. The CDR3 bases are TGTGCCAGCAGCCAAGTGGCGGGAGTAGTCTACGAGCAGTACTTC. The encoded protein is CASSQVAGVVYEQYF.

This chain joins TRBV19 and TRBJ2-1, with D perhaps TRBD2 (5 bases). The V gene lost 3 bases and the J gene lost 5 bases, with 14 bases spanning the gap. The CDR3 contains 15 residues. Germline V gene data show CDR1 as LNHDA and CDR2 as SQIVND (reference sequence). CDR3 coding DNA: TGTGCCAGTAGTATTCTGGTGGCGGGTAACAATGAGCAGTTCTTC. Its translation: CASSILVAGNNEQFF.

The chain links TRBV18 to TRBJ1-3; tentative D call: TRBD1 (6 bases). V was pared by 2 bases and J by 1 base, with 12 bases between. The CDR3 contains 16 residues. Germline V gene sequence: CDR1 KGHSH, CDR2 LQKENI. This CDR3 reads CASSPLQGASGNTIYF. CDR3 nucleotides: TGTGCCAGCTCACCATTACAGGGTGCATCTGGAAACACCATATATTTT.

V and J are TRBV6-1 and TRBJ2-4; the match to TRBD1 covers 7 bases. The CDR3 is made up of 15 amino acids. Per germline, CDR1 MNHNS and CDR2 SASEGT. With V trimmed by 6 bases and J by 2 bases, 7 bases remained unmatched. CDR3 loop: CASSRLTGSKNIQYF. DNA of the CDR3: TGTGCCAGCAGCCGCCTGACAGGGTCCAAAAACATTCAGTACTTC.

This chain uses TRBV6-5 with TRBJ2-1; 7 bases line up with TRBD2. Losses at the gene ends were 0 bases for V and 5 bases for J; bases not matched to a gene: 4. CDR1 MNHEY and CDR2 SVGAGI come from the germline V gene. There are 15 residues in the CDR3. CDR3 residues: CASSYSPGGNNEQFF. The CDR3, as DNA: TGTGCCAGCAGTTACTCACCGGGAGGCAACAATGAGCAGTTCTTC.

A note on this clone: At the DNA level, this CDR3 is encoded by other sequences in the same sample as well. The chain carries TRBV5-4 and TRBJ2-1, with D possibly being TRBD2 (6 bases). The ends were cut back, 2 bases at V and 6 bases at J, with 9 bases in the middle. This CDR3 contains 13 residues. Germline values: CDR1 SGHNT, CDR2 YYREEE (reference sequence). CDR3 sequence: CASSLAGGNEQFF. CDR3 bases: TGTGCCAGCAGCTTAGCCGGGGGCAATGAGCAGTTCTTC.

The V and J genes are TRBV19 and TRBJ2-7; D gene unclear. The ends were cut back, 3 bases at V and 0 bases at J, with 9 bases in the middle. The V gene's germline CDR1 is LNHDA and CDR2 SQIVND (reference sequence). This CDR3 comprises 14 residues. CDR3 sequence (DNA): TGTGCCAGTAGTATGACACTTAACTCCTACGAGCAGTACTTC. It specifies CASSMTLNSYEQYF.

The chain employs TRBV21-1 and TRBJ1-5; the D call TRBD1 from the table was never checked on the DNA. TRBV21-1 is termed a pseudogene. The CDR3 has 16 amino acids. CDR3 nucleotide sequence: TGTGCCAGCAGCGTACAGGGTCAGGGGCGCAATCAGCCCCAGCATTTT. It codes for CASSVQGQGRNQPQHF.

The V gene is TRBV2, the J gene TRBJ2-3; the match to TRBD2 covers 9 bases. V shed 6 bases and J 4 bases; nucleotides not matched to a gene: 11. From germline, CDR1 is SNHLY and CDR2 FYNNEI. CDR3 length: 16 amino acids. The CDR3 DNA reads TGTGCCAGCAGCCCCCCCGGCGGGAGGGTTGCAGATACGCAGTATTTT. Protein product: CASSPPGGRVADTQYF.

The chain has TRBV28 and TRBJ1-1; possible D gene TRBD1, 5 bases. Germline CDR1 and CDR2: MDHEN and SYDVKM. This CDR3 is 14 amino acids long. V was shortened by 4 bases and J by 2 bases, with 11 bases between the two germline ends. The CDR3 DNA follows: TGTGCCAGCAGTTCGGCGACAGTAAACACTGAAGCTTTCTTT. Translated: CASSSATVNTEAFF.

This chain uses TRBV7-9 with TRBJ2-7, with D possibly being TRBD1 (6 bases). Trimming removed 5 bases at V and 3 bases at J, with 14 bases between. The CDR3 sequence is 14 residues long. Germline V gene data show CDR1 as SEHNR and CDR2 as FQNEAQ (reference sequence). In DNA form, the CDR3 reads TGTGCCAGCAGCACATCCGGGACAAACTACGAGCAGTACTTC. It specifies CASSTSGTNYEQYF.

The gene calls are TRBV6-1 and TRBJ1-3, with D tentatively TRBD1 (6 bases). Germline CDR1 reads MNHNS; CDR2 reads SASEGT. V was clipped by 7 bases and J by 2 bases, with 18 bases between them. There are 16 residues in the CDR3. CDR3 nucleotides: TGTGCCAGCAATGACAGGCCCATCCAGGCTGGAAACACCATATATTTT. Translated, it gives CASNDRPIQAGNTIYF.

This clone occurred once. The genes are TRBV18 and TRBJ2-6, with 12 positions matching TRBD2. With 0 bases clipped from V and 0 bases from J, the junction kept 3 bases outside the gene matches. CDR3 length: 19 amino acids. Germline CDR1 and CDR2: KGHSH and LQKENI. CDR3 in amino acids: CASSPPGLAGSSGANVLTF. CDR3 DNA sequence: TGTGCCAGCTCACCACCAGGACTAGCGGGATCCTCTGGGGCCAACGTCCTGACTTTC.

The V call is TRBV2, the J call TRBJ2-1; 9 bases fit TRBD1. The CDR3 sequence is 16 residues long. Trimming cost V 4 bases and J 5 bases; bases outside gene matches: 9. CDR1 SNHLY and CDR2 FYNNEI come from the germline V gene. CDR3 protein: CASSGDRGSVDNEQFF. CDR3 nucleotides: TGTGCCAGCAGTGGTGACAGGGGGTCTGTAGACAATGAGCAGTTCTTC.

The V and J genes are TRBV12-5 and TRBJ2-3, with 8 bases that match TRBD2. Germline V gene data show CDR1 as LGHNT and CDR2 as FRNRAP. V shed 5 bases and J 5 bases; nucleotides not matched to a gene: 15. The CDR3 covers 17 residues. The CDR3 DNA reads TGTGCTAGTGGTGAAAGGTCCGGGAGGGCACGGAAAGATACGCAGTATTTT. Amino acids: CASGERSGRARKDTQYF.

This clone was counted a few times. The chain joins TRBV15 to TRBJ1-4, with D unclear. V lost 0 bases and J lost 4, with 12 bases in between. This CDR3 comprises 16 residues. Germline values: CDR1 LNHNV, CDR2 YYDKDF (reference sequence). The DNA of the CDR3 is TGTGCCACCAGCAGAGATTCGGGGATCGGTAATGAAAAACTGTTTTTT. This encodes CATSRDSGIGNEKLFF.

The table lists this clone with a few counts. This chain connects TRBV7-7 to TRBJ2-1, with 8 nucleotides matching TRBD1. The germline V gene has CDR1 SSHAT and CDR2 FNYEAQ (reference sequence). CDR3 length: 14 residues. Germline trimming cut 5 bases from V and 8 bases from J; bases unmatched to any gene: 8. In DNA, the CDR3 is TGTGCCAGCAGCCGAGGGACAGGAAGGGATGAGCAGTTCTTC. It yields the protein CASSRGTGRDEQFF.

The rearrangement uses TRBV7-2 and TRBJ2-3; 9 bases match TRBD2. CDR1 is SGHTA, CDR2 FQGNSA, per germline. The CDR3 spans 15 residues. V trimming: 3 bases; J trimming: 5 bases; junction bases outside the gene matches: 6. The DNA of the CDR3 is TGTGCCAGCAGCTTCCAGGGACTAGCTGTAGATACGCAGTATTTT. Its translation is CASSFQGLAVDTQYF. Variable domain in full (rest from reference TRBV7-2 and TRBJ2-3): GAGVSQSPSNKVTEKGKDVELRCDPISGHTALYWYRQSLGQGLEFLIYFQGNSAPDKSGLPSDRFSAERTGGSVSTLTIQRTQQEDSAVYLCASSFQGLAVDTQYFGPGTRLTVL.

This clone was detected only once. V and J are TRBV4-1 and TRBJ1-4; 12 nucleotides line up with TRBD1. Looked up from germline, CDR1 is MGHRA and CDR2 is YSYEKL. With V trimmed by 7 bases and J by 2 bases, 5 bases remained unmatched. This CDR3 region has 16 residues. CDR3 coding DNA: TGCGCCAGCACGGGGACAGGGGGCAACACTAATGAAAAACTGTTTTTT. It encodes CASTGTGGNTNEKLFF.

The V gene is TRBV10-3, the J gene TRBJ1-4, with a tentative D call TRBD1 (6 bases). V shed 3 bases and J shed 0 bases, with 8 bases lying between them. Per the germline V gene, CDR1 is ENHRY and CDR2 is SYGVKD. This CDR3 spans 15 amino acids. CDR3 in DNA: TGTGCCATCAGTGAAACAGGGACAACTAATGAAAAACTGTTTTTT. Translating it yields CAISETGTTNEKLFF.

This clone occurred a few times. V usage is TRBV10-2 and J usage is TRBJ1-5; the match to TRBD1 covers 8 bases. CDR3 size: 14 residues. Germline CDR1 reads WSHSY; CDR2 reads SAAADI. V was pared by 7 bases and J by 1 base, with 3 bases of the junction left unmatched. The CDR3: CASTDRGSNQPQHF. Written as DNA, the CDR3 is TGCGCCAGCACAGACAGGGGCAGCAATCAGCCCCAGCATTTT.

The chain recombines TRBV5-4 with TRBJ1-3; 7 bases are a match to TRBD1. The CDR3 is 15 amino acids. V shed 2 bases, J shed 1 base, and the junction held 3 bases outside the gene matches. Germline lookup yields CDR1 SGHNT and CDR2 YYREEE (reference sequence). CDR3 DNA: TGTGCCAGCAGCTTTGGGACAGTTTCTGGAAACACCATATATTTT. Translating it yields CASSFGTVSGNTIYF.

The chain uses TRBV9 and TRBJ1-4, with a possible D match to TRBD1 (6 bases). Germline V gives CDR1 SGDLS, CDR2 YYNGEE. Trimming removed 0 bases from V and 6 bases from J, with 9 bases in between. The CDR3 length is 14 residues. The CDR3 nucleotides are TGTGCCAGCAGCGTAGGCAACAGGGATGAAAAACTGTTTTTT. Protein sequence: CASSVGNRDEKLFF.

The chain links TRBV20-1 to TRBJ2-1; no clear D. CDR3 size: 11 residues. V was cut by 3 bases and J by 8 bases, with 8 bases left in between. Germline V gene lookup returns CDR1 DFQATT and CDR2 SNEGSKA (reference sequence). CDR3 bases: TGCAGTGCTAGGAGTAGCCATGAGCAGTTCTTC. It yields the protein CSARSSHEQFF.

The chain is built from TRBV11-2 and TRBJ1-2; TRBD1 matches 9 bases. The CDR3 extends over 14 amino acids. J gave up 5 bases and V 3 bases, and 4 bases lay outside the gene matches. Germline CDR1 is SGHAT and CDR2 is FQNNGV. The CDR3 region is CASSFPGQGYGYTF. CDR3 DNA: TGTGCCAGCAGCTTTCCGGGACAGGGATATGGCTACACCTTC.

This clone came up a few times. This chain links TRBV6-5 with TRBJ2-7; a possible D gene is TRBD1 (6 bases). The CDR3 is 13 amino acids. The V end lost 4 bases, the J end lost 6 bases, and 13 bases lay between the germline ends. Germline V gene lookup returns CDR1 MNHEY and CDR2 SVGAGI. This chain's CDR3 is CASSSTGPGEQYF. CDR3 bases: TGTGCCAGCAGTTCGACAGGTCCGGGCGAGCAGTACTTC.

The chain combines TRBV11-1 with TRBJ2-5; the match to TRBD2 covers 7 bases. This CDR3 has 16 amino acids. Germline V CDR1 and CDR2: SGHAT, FQDESV (reference sequence). With V trimmed by 5 bases and J by 1 base, 10 bases remained unmatched. CDR3 region: CASSPNLGGTQETQYF. In DNA, the CDR3 is TGTGCCAGCAGCCCCAATTTGGGGGGGACCCAAGAGACCCAGTACTTC.

This chain connects TRBV7-8 to TRBJ2-7, with 7 bases matching TRBD2. Germline V gene data show CDR1 as SGHVS and CDR2 as FQNEAQ. This CDR3 spans 13 amino acids. The junction had 6 bases not matched to a gene; V was cut back by 5 bases and J by 5 bases. The CDR3 DNA is TGTGCCAGCAGCCCGCCCCGGGGGGACGAGCAGTACTTC. It codes for CASSPPRGDEQYF.

The chain links TRBV2 to TRBJ2-7, with 7 bases identical to TRBD2. Germline CDR1 and CDR2: SNHLY and FYNNEI. The CDR3 length is 15 residues. The junction had 9 bases not matched to a gene; V was cut back by 6 bases and J by 1 base. Written as DNA, the CDR3 is TGTGCCAGCAGCCTAACGGGGGGAGATTCCTACGAGCAGTACTTC. It yields the protein CASSLTGGDSYEQYF.

The rearrangement joins TRBV9 to TRBJ2-1; 9 bases are shared with TRBD2. Germline CDR1 SGDLS, CDR2 YYNGEE. With V trimmed by 3 bases and J by 7 bases, 11 bases remained unmatched. The CDR3 runs to 16 residues. CDR3 region: CASSGAGTSSMNEQFF. DNA of the CDR3: TGTGCCAGCAGCGGAGCCGGGACTAGCAGCATGAATGAGCAGTTCTTC.

This rearrangement joins TRBV29-1 to TRBJ1-1, with a tentative D call TRBD1 (6 bases). CDR1 and CDR2 from the germline V gene are SQVTM and ANQGSEA. This CDR3 region has 13 residues. V was trimmed by 4 bases and J by 0 bases, leaving 9 bases between them. In nucleotides, the CDR3 is TGCAGCGTTGCAGGGGCACTGAACACTGAAGCTTTCTTT. Its protein product is CSVAGALNTEAFF.

The rearrangement links TRBV2 to TRBJ2-2; D gene unclear. Germline CDR1 reads SNHLY; CDR2 reads FYNNEI. The germline V and J ends were trimmed by 5 bases and 2 bases, with 9 bases remaining between them. The CDR3 is made up of 14 amino acids. In DNA form, the CDR3 reads TGTGCCAGCAGTCCCAGAATAAACACCGGGGAGCTGTTTTTT. Its translation: CASSPRINTGELFF.